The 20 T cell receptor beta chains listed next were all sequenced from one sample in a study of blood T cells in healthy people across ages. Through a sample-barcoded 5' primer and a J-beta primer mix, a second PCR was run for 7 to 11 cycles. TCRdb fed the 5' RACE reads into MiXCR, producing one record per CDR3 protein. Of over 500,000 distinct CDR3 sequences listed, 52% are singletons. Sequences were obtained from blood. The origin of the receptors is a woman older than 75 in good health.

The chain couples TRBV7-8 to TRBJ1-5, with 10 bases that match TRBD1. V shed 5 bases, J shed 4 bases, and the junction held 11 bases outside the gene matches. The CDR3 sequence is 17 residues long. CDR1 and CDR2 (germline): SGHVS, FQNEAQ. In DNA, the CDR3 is TGTGCCAGCAGCCCACCCTCCCGGGACAGGGGTAATCAGCCCCAGCATTTT. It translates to CASSPPSRDRGNQPQHF.

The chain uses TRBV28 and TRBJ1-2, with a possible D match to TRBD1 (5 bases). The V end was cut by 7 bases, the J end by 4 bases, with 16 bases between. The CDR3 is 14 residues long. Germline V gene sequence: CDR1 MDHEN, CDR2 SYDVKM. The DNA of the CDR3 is TGTGCCAGCACCGCTGACAGCGACCTCTATGGCTACACCTTC. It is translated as CASTADSDLYGYTF.

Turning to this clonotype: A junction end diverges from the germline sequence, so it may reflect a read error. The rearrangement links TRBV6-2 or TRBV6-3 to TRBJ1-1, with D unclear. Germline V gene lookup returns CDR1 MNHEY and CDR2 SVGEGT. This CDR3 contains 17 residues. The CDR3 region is CAAYGLVKTHLNTEDFF. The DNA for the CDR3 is TGTGCCGCGTACGGTCTAGTAAAGACCCACTTGAACACTGAAGATTTCTTT.

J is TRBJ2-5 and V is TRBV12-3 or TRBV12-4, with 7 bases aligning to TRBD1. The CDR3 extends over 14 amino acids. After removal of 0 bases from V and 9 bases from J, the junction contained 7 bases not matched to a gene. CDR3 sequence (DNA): TGTGCCAGCAGTTTAGCAGAAGGACAGGCGGCCCAGTACTTC. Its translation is CASSLAEGQAAQYF.

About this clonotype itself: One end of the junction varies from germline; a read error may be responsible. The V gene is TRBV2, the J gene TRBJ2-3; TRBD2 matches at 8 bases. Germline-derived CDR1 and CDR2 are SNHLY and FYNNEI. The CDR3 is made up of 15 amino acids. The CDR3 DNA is TGTGCCGGCAGTCCGGCGGGAGGTAGCACAGATACGCAGTATTTT. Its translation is CAGSPAGGSTDTQYF.

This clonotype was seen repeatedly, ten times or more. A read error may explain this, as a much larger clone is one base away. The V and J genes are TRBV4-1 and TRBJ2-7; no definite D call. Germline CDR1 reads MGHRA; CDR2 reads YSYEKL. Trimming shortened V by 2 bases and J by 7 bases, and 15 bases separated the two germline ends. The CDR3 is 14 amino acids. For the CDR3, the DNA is TGCGCCAGCAGCCAATATGTCAGAGGCAGTGAGCAGTACTTC. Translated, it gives CASSQYVRGSEQYF.

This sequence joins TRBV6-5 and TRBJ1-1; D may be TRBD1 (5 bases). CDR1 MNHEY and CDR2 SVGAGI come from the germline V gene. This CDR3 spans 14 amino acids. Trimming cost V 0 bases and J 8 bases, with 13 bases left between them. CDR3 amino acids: CASSYSLRQGEAFF. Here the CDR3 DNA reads TGTGCCAGCAGTTACTCTCTGAGGCAGGGCGAAGCTTTCTTT.

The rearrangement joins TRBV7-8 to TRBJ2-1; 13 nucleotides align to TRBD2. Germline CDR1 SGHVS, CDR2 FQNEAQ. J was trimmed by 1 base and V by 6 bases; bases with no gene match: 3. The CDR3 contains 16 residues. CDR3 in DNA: TGTGCCAGCAGACAACTAGCGGGGGGGTCCTACAATGAGCAGTTCTTC. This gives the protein CASRQLAGGSYNEQFF.

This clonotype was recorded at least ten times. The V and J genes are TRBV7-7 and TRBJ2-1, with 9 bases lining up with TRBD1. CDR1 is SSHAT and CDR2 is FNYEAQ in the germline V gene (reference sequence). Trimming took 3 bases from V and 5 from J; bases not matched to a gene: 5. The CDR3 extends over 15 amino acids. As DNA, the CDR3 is TGTGCCAGCAGCTTCGGACAGGGGCTTCACAATGAGCAGTTCTTC. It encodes CASSFGQGLHNEQFF.

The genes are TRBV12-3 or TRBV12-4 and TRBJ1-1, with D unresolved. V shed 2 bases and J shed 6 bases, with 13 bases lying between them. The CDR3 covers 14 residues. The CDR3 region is CASSLSLGVAEAFF. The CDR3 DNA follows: TGTGCCAGCAGTTTAAGTCTTGGGGTAGCTGAAGCTTTCTTT.

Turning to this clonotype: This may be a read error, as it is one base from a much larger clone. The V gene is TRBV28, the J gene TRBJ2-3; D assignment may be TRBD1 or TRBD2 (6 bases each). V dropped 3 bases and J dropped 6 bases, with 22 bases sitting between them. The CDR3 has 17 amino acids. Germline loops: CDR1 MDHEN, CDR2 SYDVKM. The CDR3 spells CASSFVGNGGRRDTQYF. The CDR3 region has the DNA TGTGCCAGCAGTTTTGTCGGTAACGGGGGCCGTCGGGATACGCAGTATTTT.

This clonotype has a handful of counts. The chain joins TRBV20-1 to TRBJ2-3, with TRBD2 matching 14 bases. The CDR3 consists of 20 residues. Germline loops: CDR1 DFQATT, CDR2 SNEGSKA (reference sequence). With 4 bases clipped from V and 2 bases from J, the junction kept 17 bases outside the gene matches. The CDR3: CSAKLLSGTSGGPTTDTQYF. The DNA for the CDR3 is TGCAGTGCTAAGCTCCTGAGCGGGACTAGCGGGGGACCCACCACAGATACGCAGTATTTT.

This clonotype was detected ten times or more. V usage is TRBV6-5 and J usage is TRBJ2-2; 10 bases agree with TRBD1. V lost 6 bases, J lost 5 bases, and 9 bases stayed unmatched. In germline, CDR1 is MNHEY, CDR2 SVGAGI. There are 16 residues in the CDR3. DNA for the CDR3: TGTGCCAGCAGATACCGACAGGGGGCACAAACCGGGGAGCTGTTTTTT. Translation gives CASRYRQGAQTGELFF.

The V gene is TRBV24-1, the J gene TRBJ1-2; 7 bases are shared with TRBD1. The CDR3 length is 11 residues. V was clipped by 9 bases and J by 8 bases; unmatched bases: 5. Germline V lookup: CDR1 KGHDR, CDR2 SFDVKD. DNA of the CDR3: TGTGCCACCTGGGACAGCCGAGGCTACACCTTC. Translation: CATWDSRGYTF.

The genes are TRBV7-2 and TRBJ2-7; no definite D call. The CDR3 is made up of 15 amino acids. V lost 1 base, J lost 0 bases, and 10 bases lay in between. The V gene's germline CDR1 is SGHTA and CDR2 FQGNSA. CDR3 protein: CASSLGVSSSYEQYF. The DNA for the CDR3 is TGTGCCAGCAGCTTAGGGGTCTCGAGCTCCTACGAGCAGTACTTC.

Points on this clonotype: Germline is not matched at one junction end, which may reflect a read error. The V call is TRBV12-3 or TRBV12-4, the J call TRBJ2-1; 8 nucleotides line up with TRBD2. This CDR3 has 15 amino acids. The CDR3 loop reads CVSSSSGPSYNEQFF. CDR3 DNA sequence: TGTGTCAGCAGTTCTAGCGGGCCTTCCTACAATGAGCAGTTCTTC.

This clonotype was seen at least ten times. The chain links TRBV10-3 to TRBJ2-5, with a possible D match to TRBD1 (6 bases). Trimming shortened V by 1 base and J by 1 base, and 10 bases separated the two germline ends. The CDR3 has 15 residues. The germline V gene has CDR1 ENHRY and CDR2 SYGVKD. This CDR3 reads CAISEWGPSQETQYF. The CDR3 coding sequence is TGTGCCATCAGTGAGTGGGGGCCTAGCCAAGAGACCCAGTACTTC.

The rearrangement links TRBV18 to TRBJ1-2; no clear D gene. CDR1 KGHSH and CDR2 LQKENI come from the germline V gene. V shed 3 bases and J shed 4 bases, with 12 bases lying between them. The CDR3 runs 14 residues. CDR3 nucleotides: TGTGCCAGCTCACCCCCGGGAGCGGGCTATGGCTACACCTTC. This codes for CASSPPGAGYGYTF.

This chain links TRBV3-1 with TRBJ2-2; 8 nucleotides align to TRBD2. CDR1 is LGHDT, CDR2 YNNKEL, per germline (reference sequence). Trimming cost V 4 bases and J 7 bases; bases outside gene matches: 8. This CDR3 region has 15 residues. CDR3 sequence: CASSPRDGRVGELFF. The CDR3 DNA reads TGTGCCAGCAGCCCCCGGGACGGGAGGGTCGGGGAGCTGTTTTTT.

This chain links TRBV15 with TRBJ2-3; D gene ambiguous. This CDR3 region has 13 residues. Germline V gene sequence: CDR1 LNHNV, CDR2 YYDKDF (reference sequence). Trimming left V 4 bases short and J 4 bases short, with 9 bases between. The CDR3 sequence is CATSTYRADTQYF. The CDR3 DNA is TGTGCCACCAGCACTTACCGGGCAGATACGCAGTATTTT.